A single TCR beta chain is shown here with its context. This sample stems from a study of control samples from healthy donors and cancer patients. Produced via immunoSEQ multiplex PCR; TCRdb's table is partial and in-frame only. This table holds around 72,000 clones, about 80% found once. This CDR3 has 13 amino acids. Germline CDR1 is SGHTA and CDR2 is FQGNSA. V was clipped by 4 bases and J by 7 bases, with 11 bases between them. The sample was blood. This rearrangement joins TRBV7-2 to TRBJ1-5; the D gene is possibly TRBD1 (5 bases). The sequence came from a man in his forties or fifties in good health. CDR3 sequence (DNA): TGTGCCAGCAGCTATACATGGGGGCAGCCCCAGCATTTT. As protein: CASSYTWGQPQHF.